A selection of T cell receptor beta chains follows, all from one sample in a study of Ad26.COV2.S vaccination and SARS-CoV-2 variants. Measured with immunoSEQ multiplex PCR; TCRdb has only the in-frame clones, and not every one. The sample holds about 320,000 clones; around four fifths are singletons and the top ten take 2% to 2.5%. The sequencing used peripheral blood, collected in a trial of Ad26.COV2.S vaccine versus placebo. The receptor source for this set is a person between 18 and 60 years old who received the Ad26.COV2.S COVID-19 vaccine or a placebo. The CDR3 runs from the conserved cysteine through the conserved F or W. Each record gives: clone size, V gene, J gene, D gene, CDR3 DNA, CDR3 protein. A D gene is named only where the DNA matches it firmly. Clone size is shown for a subset of rows, as once, few, many or a class of expanded clone.

-	TRBV28	TRBJ1-1	TRBD1	TGTGCCAGCAGTTCAGTACCGGGACAGACTACGAACACTGAAGCTTTCTTT	CASSSVPGQTTNTEAFF
-	TRBV7-9	TRBJ1-1	-	TGTGCCAGCAGACCCAGGGGAGATACTGAAGCTTTCTTT	CASRPRGDTEAFF
-	TRBV9	TRBJ2-2	TRBD1	TGTGCCAGCAGCGCCCCAGGGCAGGGGGCAGTAGGGACCGGGGAGCTGTTTTTT	CASSAPGQGAVGTGELFF
-	TRBV7-9	TRBJ2-7	-	TGTGCCAGCAGCCCTTCCGGGGTGCACTCCTACGAGCAGTACTTC	CASSPSGVHSYEQYF
few	TRBV29-1	TRBJ1-5	-	TGCAGCGTTGAAGGGAGAGGAAGGAGGCAACTGTGTAGCAATCAGCCCCAGCATTTT	CSVEGRGRRQLCSNQPQHF
-	TRBV11-3	TRBJ1-5	TRBD1	TGTGCCAGCAGCTTATCGGGACAGGGGGGGAAGAATCAGCCCCAGCATTTT	CASSLSGQGGKNQPQHF
-	TRBV24-1	TRBJ2-7	-	TGTGCCATTAACCACTACGAGCAGTACTTC	CAINHYEQYF
-	TRBV18	TRBJ1-2	-	TGTGCCAGCTCACCACCGGGCCATGGCTACACCTTC	CASSPPGHGYTF
-	TRBV6-5	TRBJ1-5	TRBD1	TGTGCCAGCAGTCGAGACAGGGGAGATCAGCCCCAGCATTTT	CASSRDRGDQPQHF
-	TRBV29-1	TRBJ2-6	-	TGCAGCGTTGAGGAAGGGACTGGGGCCAACGTCCTGACTTTC	CSVEEGTGANVLTF
-	TRBV5-1	TRBJ1-4	TRBD1	TGCGCCAGCAGCCTTGACAGGGGGACTAATGAAAAACTGTTTTTT	CASSLDRGTNEKLFF
once	TRBV11-2	TRBJ1-2	-	TGTGCCAGCAGCTTAGATTTGGCGGGGGCCCCTTATGGCTACACCTTC	CASSLDLAGAPYGYTF
-	TRBV7-8	TRBJ1-5	-	TGTGCCAGCAGCTCATTGGGTCAGCCCCAGCATTTT	CASSSLGQPQHF
-	TRBV5-6	TRBJ1-2	-	TGTGCCAGCAGCCTAGGCCTCAGGGGATGGGAGGGCTACACCTTC	CASSLGLRGWEGYTF
-	TRBV4-1	TRBJ1-1	-	TGCGCCAGCAGCCACCCCAGGGGTGACACTGAAGCTTTCTTT	CASSHPRGDTEAFF
-	TRBV6-1	TRBJ2-7	-	TGTGCCAGCAGTGAAGAAGAGTGGGCAGGATCCTACGAGCAGTACTTC	CASSEEEWAGSYEQYF
-	TRBV24-1	TRBJ2-3	-	TGTGCCACCAGTGACCGGAGTAAGACAGATACGCAGTATTTT	CATSDRSKTDTQYF
few	TRBV6-5	TRBJ1-2	-	TGTGCCAGCAAAGACCACTATGGCTACACCTTC	CASKDHYGYTF
few	TRBV13	TRBJ1-1	-	TGTGCCAGCAGCTTAGACAGATACTACACTGAAGCTTTCTTT	CASSLDRYYTEAFF
-	TRBV4-2	TRBJ1-5	-	TGTGCCAGCAGCCAAGCAGGGGCGACGGGCAATCAGCCCCAGCATTTT	CASSQAGATGNQPQHF
-	TRBV19	TRBJ1-6	-	TGTGCCAGTCAAGTTCCAGGGGCAAGTAATTCACCCCTCCACTTT	CASQVPGASNSPLHF
-	TRBV5-1	TRBJ1-1	TRBD1	TGCGCCAGCAGCGCAACAGGGGCCTGGGGCACTGAAGCTTTCTTT	CASSATGAWGTEAFF